The clone carrying this T cell receptor (beta chain) has only a few counts. The CDR3 runs 14 residues. Between the trimmed V and J ends, which lost 0 bases and 7 bases, there was a span of 9 bases. Ophthalmopathy-affected donors exhibited moderate-to-severe activity, CAS ≥3, NOSPECS ≥4, and duration under 3 months. Additional autoimmune diseases, uncontrolled infections, pregnancy or lactation disqualified patients. It was on clinical symptoms, serum thyroxine, TRAb, thyroid ultrasound and orbital computed tomography that diagnosis relied. CDR3 regions of TCR beta were amplified from RNA transcripts. Amplification began with first-round RT-PCR using HTBI primers, then second-round multiplex PCR was performed. In TCRdb, the multiplex PCR reads were re-called with MiXCR into one record per CDR3 protein. This table holds roughly 220,000 distinct CDR3 sequences, around 45% found once. The sample belongs to a study of Graves' ophthalmopathy and Graves' hyperthyroidism. Study-level information: The collection of peripheral blood took place at initial diagnosis, before any treatment.

The chain joins TRBV12-3 or TRBV12-4 to TRBJ1-4; D remains unclear. The sequencing sample was made of peripheral blood. The TCR sequence derives from an adult man with Graves' ophthalmopathy. The CDR3 sequence: CASSLAGSTEKLFF. The CDR3, as DNA: TGTGCCAGCAGTTTAGCCGGGAGTACTGAAAAACTGTTTTTT.